Listed below are T cell receptor beta chains from one sample, sequenced in a study of T-cell memory formation after mild COVID-19. TCRdb reanalysed the 5' RACE reads using MiXCR and keeps one entry per CDR3 protein. In the table there are 210,000 or so distinct CDR3 sequences, over 9.5% of which are singletons. Material: PBMCs or a T cell subset sorted from them (not recorded which). The source is a man between 18 and 29 years old who had mild COVID-19 (a few samples of this study predate the infection). Cell type and time point are not known. CDR3s include the opening cysteine and the closing phenylalanine or tryptophan. D genes are given only for firm matches. Not all rows give a size; the values are once, few, many and, for expanded clones, a class.

v_call: TRBV9
d_call: .
j_call: TRBJ2-5
clone_size: few
cdr3_nt: TGTGCCAGCAGCGGTCCAGGGGCTCAAGAGACCCAGTACTTC
cdr3_aa: CASSGPGAQETQYF

v_call: TRBV6-1
d_call: TRBD2
j_call: TRBJ2-1
clone_size: few
cdr3_nt: TGTGCCAGCAGTGAAGAGAGCGGACTAGCGGATGAGCAGTTCTTC
cdr3_aa: CASSEESGLADEQFF

v_call: TRBV7-2
d_call: .
j_call: TRBJ2-7
clone_size: many
cdr3_nt: TGTGCCAGCAGCAGATCGGACGGCTACGACGAGCAGTACTTC
cdr3_aa: CASSRSDGYDEQYF

v_call: TRBV5-4
d_call: TRBD1
j_call: TRBJ1-6
clone_size: .
cdr3_nt: TGTGCCAGCAGCTTCGGACAGGGGGAATCACCCCTCCACTTT
cdr3_aa: CASSFGQGESPLHF

v_call: TRBV13
d_call: .
j_call: TRBJ2-7
clone_size: .
cdr3_nt: TGTGCCAGCAGCTTAAAATACGAGCAGTACTTC
cdr3_aa: CASSLKYEQYF

v_call: TRBV19
d_call: .
j_call: TRBJ1-1
clone_size: .
cdr3_nt: TGTGCCAGTAGTACACCTCCCGACAGCCGAGCTTTCTTT
cdr3_aa: CASSTPPDSRAFF

v_call: TRBV7-8
d_call: TRBD1
j_call: TRBJ2-7
clone_size: many
cdr3_nt: TGTGCCAGCAGCGCGGCAGGGGGAAGGTACGAGCAGTACTTC
cdr3_aa: CASSAAGGRYEQYF

v_call: TRBV9
d_call: TRBD2
j_call: TRBJ2-5
clone_size: .
cdr3_nt: TGTGCCAGCAGCGTTCAGCCTAGCGGGGGAGAGACCCAGTACTTC
cdr3_aa: CASSVQPSGGETQYF

v_call: TRBV15
d_call: .
j_call: TRBJ1-5
clone_size: few
cdr3_nt: TGTGCCACCAGCAGAGATCCCGGGACAAGGGTCCAGCCCCAGCATTTT
cdr3_aa: CATSRDPGTRVQPQHF

v_call: TRBV7-2
d_call: .
j_call: TRBJ1-5
clone_size: .
cdr3_nt: TGTGCCAGCAGCTTAGCGCCCGGCACAGGCTATCAGCCCCAGCATTTT
cdr3_aa: CASSLAPGTGYQPQHF

v_call: TRBV7-9
d_call: .
j_call: TRBJ1-1
clone_size: .
cdr3_nt: TGTGCCAGCAGCTTAATGGGGGGGCAAGACACTGAAGCTTTCTTT
cdr3_aa: CASSLMGGQDTEAFF

v_call: TRBV6-5
d_call: .
j_call: TRBJ2-3
clone_size: .
cdr3_nt: TGTGCCAGCAGTTACTCGGGGGGTACGCAGTATTTT
cdr3_aa: CASSYSGGTQYF

v_call: TRBV20-1
d_call: TRBD1
j_call: TRBJ1-6
clone_size: few
cdr3_nt: TGCAGTGGTCGGAGGGACAGAGCTAATTCACCCCTCCACTTT
cdr3_aa: CSGRRDRANSPLHF

v_call: TRBV28
d_call: .
j_call: TRBJ1-2
clone_size: few
cdr3_nt: TGTGCCAGCGGGAGACAGGAGGGCTACACCTTC
cdr3_aa: CASGRQEGYTF

v_call: TRBV18
d_call: .
j_call: TRBJ1-5
clone_size: many
cdr3_nt: TGTGCCAGCTCACCTCCAGGGGCGGTTGATCAGCCCCAGCATTTT
cdr3_aa: CASSPPGAVDQPQHF

v_call: TRBV10-3
d_call: .
j_call: TRBJ2-7
clone_size: few
cdr3_nt: TGTGCCATCAGTGACAGGGGCGCAGGTTACGAGCAGTACTTC
cdr3_aa: CAISDRGAGYEQYF

v_call: TRBV6-5
d_call: .
j_call: TRBJ1-6
clone_size: .
cdr3_nt: TGTGCCAGCAGTTACTTGGGCAGGGCGAATTCACCCCTCCACTTT
cdr3_aa: CASSYLGRANSPLHF

v_call: TRBV2
d_call: TRBD1
j_call: TRBJ1-2
clone_size: few
cdr3_nt: TGTGCCAGCAGCGGGACAGTCTATGGCTACACCTTC
cdr3_aa: CASSGTVYGYTF

v_call: TRBV7-2
d_call: .
j_call: TRBJ1-5
clone_size: .
cdr3_nt: TGTGCCAGCAGCCCAGAGGGTATTCAGCCCCAGCATTTT
cdr3_aa: CASSPEGIQPQHF

v_call: TRBV9
d_call: TRBD1
j_call: TRBJ2-5
clone_size: few
cdr3_nt: TGTGCCAGCAGCGTACAGGGGGCCATCTCAGGAGAGACCCAGTACTTC
cdr3_aa: CASSVQGAISGETQYF

v_call: TRBV5-1
d_call: .
j_call: TRBJ2-3
clone_size: many
cdr3_nt: TGCGCCAGCAGCTTGCTGGAATCTGGGCAGGGAGATACGCAGTATTTT
cdr3_aa: CASSLLESGQGDTQYF

v_call: TRBV5-5
d_call: .
j_call: TRBJ1-1
clone_size: few
cdr3_nt: TGTGCCAGCAGCTTGATGGGGCCTAACACTGAAGCTTTCTTT
cdr3_aa: CASSLMGPNTEAFF

v_call: TRBV6-6
d_call: .
j_call: TRBJ1-2
clone_size: few
cdr3_nt: TGTGCCAGCAGTACTCTCTGGGGGCTGGATGGCTACACCTTC
cdr3_aa: CASSTLWGLDGYTF

v_call: TRBV9
d_call: .
j_call: TRBJ1-5
clone_size: .
cdr3_nt: TGTGCCAGCAGCCCCGATGTGGCAGCTAGCAATCAGCCCCAGCATTTT
cdr3_aa: CASSPDVAASNQPQHF

v_call: TRBV12-3/TRBV12-4
d_call: TRBD1
j_call: TRBJ1-6
clone_size: .
cdr3_nt: TGTGCCAGCAACCTGACAGGGGCCGGTTCACCCCTCCACTTT
cdr3_aa: CASNLTGAGSPLHF

v_call: TRBV24-1
d_call: TRBD2
j_call: TRBJ2-5
clone_size: .
cdr3_nt: TGTGCCACCAGTGATGTAGCGGGGCCGGGAGAGACCCAGTACTTC
cdr3_aa: CATSDVAGPGETQYF

v_call: TRBV14
d_call: TRBD1
j_call: TRBJ1-2
clone_size: .
cdr3_nt: TGTGCCAGCAGCCAAGCCCGACAGGGCGGAGGCTACACCTTC
cdr3_aa: CASSQARQGGGYTF

v_call: TRBV12-3/TRBV12-4
d_call: .
j_call: TRBJ2-3
clone_size: .
cdr3_nt: TGTGCCAGCATCAGAAGTGGTTACACAGATACGCAGTATTTT
cdr3_aa: CASIRSGYTDTQYF

v_call: TRBV20-1
d_call: .
j_call: TRBJ1-2
clone_size: .
cdr3_nt: TGCAGTACCTTAACAGGGATCTATGGCTACACCTTC
cdr3_aa: CSTLTGIYGYTF

v_call: TRBV29-1
d_call: TRBD1
j_call: TRBJ1-4
clone_size: .
cdr3_nt: TGCAGCGGCGGTCTCGGGACAGATTATGAAAAACTGTTTTTT
cdr3_aa: CSGGLGTDYEKLFF

v_call: TRBV11-2
d_call: .
j_call: TRBJ2-3
clone_size: .
cdr3_nt: TGTGCCAGCAGCTTCACGGGGGCAGATACGCAGTATTTT
cdr3_aa: CASSFTGADTQYF

v_call: TRBV2
d_call: .
j_call: TRBJ2-4
clone_size: .
cdr3_nt: TGTGCCAGCGGGTACGCCAAAAACATTCAGTACTTC
cdr3_aa: CASGYAKNIQYF

v_call: TRBV7-2
d_call: TRBD2
j_call: TRBJ2-5
clone_size: few
cdr3_nt: TGTGCCAGCGCATCTGGCGGGGGGTATGAGACCCAGTACTTC
cdr3_aa: CASASGGGYETQYF

v_call: TRBV5-1
d_call: .
j_call: TRBJ1-1
clone_size: few
cdr3_nt: TGCGCCAGCAGCACCGACACCCTGAACACTGAAGCTTTCTTT
cdr3_aa: CASSTDTLNTEAFF

v_call: TRBV6-6
d_call: TRBD1
j_call: TRBJ2-3
clone_size: .
cdr3_nt: TGTGCCAGCAGTTACTCGGACAGGGGGAATACGCAGTATTTT
cdr3_aa: CASSYSDRGNTQYF

v_call: TRBV5-1
d_call: .
j_call: TRBJ1-2
clone_size: few
cdr3_nt: TGCGCCAGCAGCTTGAGGGGCGGTCTCAGCAGCGATTATGGCTACACCTTC
cdr3_aa: CASSLRGGLSSDYGYTF

v_call: TRBV7-3
d_call: .
j_call: TRBJ1-1
clone_size: .
cdr3_nt: TGTGCCAGCAGTAAGGGCGGGGACACTGAAGCTTTCTTT
cdr3_aa: CASSKGGDTEAFF

v_call: TRBV28
d_call: .
j_call: TRBJ1-6
clone_size: few
cdr3_nt: TGTGCCGCAGGGGTTAGTTCACCCCTCCACTTT
cdr3_aa: CAAGVSSPLHF

v_call: TRBV9
d_call: .
j_call: TRBJ1-3
clone_size: .
cdr3_nt: TGTGCCAGCAGCGTAGATAACCGGTTCTCTGGAAACACCATATATTTT
cdr3_aa: CASSVDNRFSGNTIYF

v_call: TRBV12-3/TRBV12-4
d_call: .
j_call: TRBJ2-5
clone_size: few
cdr3_nt: TGTGCCAGCAGTATCGACAGAGACCAGTACTTC
cdr3_aa: CASSIDRDQYF

v_call: TRBV7-2
d_call: TRBD1
j_call: TRBJ2-1
clone_size: few
cdr3_nt: TGTGCCAGCAGCACAGGGGTTGGCTCCTACAATGAGCAGTTCTTC
cdr3_aa: CASSTGVGSYNEQFF

v_call: TRBV7-9
d_call: TRBD2
j_call: TRBJ2-7
clone_size: .
cdr3_nt: TGTGCCAGCAGCTCCCTAGCGGGGGGGCCCCACGAGCAGTACTTC
cdr3_aa: CASSSLAGGPHEQYF

v_call: TRBV5-4
d_call: .
j_call: TRBJ1-2
clone_size: few
cdr3_nt: TGTGCCAGCAGCCAATCAACGTGGGACTATGGCTACACCTTC
cdr3_aa: CASSQSTWDYGYTF

v_call: TRBV5-5
d_call: TRBD1
j_call: TRBJ1-6
clone_size: few
cdr3_nt: TGTGCCAGCAGCTCCCAACAGGGGGCTGGGTCACCCCTCCACTTT
cdr3_aa: CASSSQQGAGSPLHF

v_call: TRBV6-2/TRBV6-3
d_call: .
j_call: TRBJ2-1
clone_size: few
cdr3_nt: TGTGCCAGCAGCCAAGGTGGCGCGAGATACAATGAGCAGTTCTTC
cdr3_aa: CASSQGGARYNEQFF

v_call: TRBV29-1
d_call: .
j_call: TRBJ2-3
clone_size: .
cdr3_nt: TGCAGCGTGGCTAGCTCTTCTAGCACAGATACGCAGTATTTT
cdr3_aa: CSVASSSSTDTQYF

v_call: TRBV6-6
d_call: TRBD1
j_call: TRBJ2-6
clone_size: few
cdr3_nt: TGTGCCAGCAGTTGGACAGGTGGGGCCAACGTCCTGACTTTC
cdr3_aa: CASSWTGGANVLTF

v_call: TRBV3-1
d_call: TRBD1
j_call: TRBJ2-2
clone_size: .
cdr3_nt: TGTGCCAGCAGTCCAACGAGGACAGGGATGAACACCGGGGAGCTGTTTTTT
cdr3_aa: CASSPTRTGMNTGELFF

v_call: TRBV7-2
d_call: TRBD1
j_call: TRBJ2-5
clone_size: many
cdr3_nt: TGTGCCTCCACGACAGGGCGGTCAGCGACCCAGTACTTC
cdr3_aa: CASTTGRSATQYF